Listed below are T cell receptor beta chains from one sample, sequenced in a study of cytotoxic CD8 clonotypes in ibrutinib-treated CLL. Some clones are missing from TCRdb's copy, which holds only in-frame ones; the method was immunoSEQ multiplex PCR. The profile shows approximately 140,000 clones, about 72% of them singletons. The sample here was PBMCs, taken after 12 months of ibrutinib treatment. These receptors were obtained from a human donor with chronic lymphocytic leukemia. Each CDR3 is given with its conserved first and last residue. The order of the fields is clone size, V gene, D gene, J gene, CDR3 DNA, CDR3 protein. A D gene is named only where the DNA matches it firmly. Size is omitted from some rows. Given values are once, few, many or a class for expanded clones.

few	TRBV5-1	-	TRBJ2-5	TGCGCCAGCAGCCTCCCGGGGGAGACCCAGTACTTC	CASSLPGETQYF
-	TRBV28	TRBD2	TRBJ2-3	TGTGCCAGCAGCCCCCTAGCGGGAGGGCCAGATACGCAGTATTTT	CASSPLAGGPDTQYF
-	TRBV30	-	TRBJ1-2	TGTGCCTGGAGTGTCGCGGTCGGTGAATGGCGCTATGGCTACACCTTC	CAWSVAVGEWRYGYTF
-	TRBV2	-	TRBJ2-5	TGTGCCAGCCATTCTAGCGAGGAGACCCAGTACTTC	CASHSSEETQYF
-	TRBV28	-	TRBJ1-4	TGTGCCAGCAGAGACAATGAAAAACTGTTTTTT	CASRDNEKLFF
-	TRBV29-1	TRBD1	TRBJ2-1	TGCAGCGTTGGACAGGGCCTCGGAAATGAGCAGTTCTTC	CSVGQGLGNEQFF
-	TRBV18	TRBD1	TRBJ2-7	TGTGCCAGCTCACCATCAGAACAGGGGACCTACGAGCAGTACTTC	CASSPSEQGTYEQYF
-	TRBV7-9	-	TRBJ1-2	TGTGCCAGCAGCTTAGGGACGAGTGGGAACTATGGCTACACCTTC	CASSLGTSGNYGYTF
-	TRBV5-5	TRBD1	TRBJ1-2	TGTGCCAGCAGCCTCCTACTACAGGGGGCATCTGGCTACACCTTC	CASSLLLQGASGYTF
-	TRBV10-3	-	TRBJ2-2	TGTGCCATCAGCCCTGCAGGGGCGAACACCGGGGAGCTGTTTTTT	CAISPAGANTGELFF
-	TRBV4-1	-	TRBJ1-2	TGCGCCAGCAGCCAAGATATAACAGGCACCTGGAGACACTATGGCTACACCTTC	CASSQDITGTWRHYGYTF
few	TRBV7-9	-	TRBJ2-6	TGTGCCAGCAGCTTAGGACGCTCTGGGGCCAACGTCCTGACTTTC	CASSLGRSGANVLTF
-	TRBV9	TRBD1	TRBJ2-3	TGTGCCAGCAGCGTAGGACAGGGGGATACGCAGTATTTT	CASSVGQGDTQYF
-	TRBV18	TRBD1	TRBJ2-7	TGTGCCAGCTCACCGCGACAGGGAACCTACGAGCAGTACTTC	CASSPRQGTYEQYF
-	TRBV7-9	TRBD2	TRBJ2-2	TGTGCCAGCAGCTCGGGGACTAGCTCCGGGGAGCTGTTTTTT	CASSSGTSSGELFF
-	TRBV29-1	-	TRBJ2-5	TGCAGCGTTGTGGCCATTGAGAAGGGGCAAGAGACCCAGTACTTC	CSVVAIEKGQETQYF
-	TRBV27	TRBD1	TRBJ1-1	TGTGCCAGCAGAATAGGGACAGGGGCTTTGGCGGGCACTGAAGCTTTCTTT	CASRIGTGALAGTEAFF
-	TRBV5-6	TRBD1	TRBJ1-1	TGTGCCAGCAGCTTGAGACAGGGGGGCACTGAAGCTTTCTTT	CASSLRQGGTEAFF
-	TRBV7-9	-	TRBJ2-7	TGTGCCAGCAGCTTAGGATTAGCGGAAGCCCCCCACGAGCAGTACTTC	CASSLGLAEAPHEQYF
-	TRBV27	TRBD2	TRBJ2-1	TGTGCCAGCAGTTACCAGTTGGCTAGCGGGAGCCATGAGCAGTTCTTC	CASSYQLASGSHEQFF
-	TRBV5-1	TRBD1	TRBJ2-7	TGCGCCAGCAGGGGACAGGTATACGAGCAGTACTTC	CASRGQVYEQYF
-	TRBV19	TRBD1	TRBJ1-5	TGTGCCAGTAGTACGAGAGGGGGCCGAGGCAATCAGCCCCAGCATTTT	CASSTRGGRGNQPQHF
-	TRBV7-9	-	TRBJ1-6	TGTGCCAGCAGCCGAGGTGGGGGGCGGAATAATTCACCCCTCCACTTT	CASSRGGGRNNSPLHF
-	TRBV27	-	TRBJ1-6	TGTGCCAGCAGTTTCTACGGACGGGGGTCACCCCTCCACTTT	CASSFYGRGSPLHF
once	TRBV4-3	-	TRBJ2-1	TGCGCCAGCAGCCAAGATAGAAGCGCTAGTTACCACAATGAGCAGTTCTTC	CASSQDRSASYHNEQFF
few	TRBV7-2	-	TRBJ2-7	TGTGCCAGCAGCTTAAAGGGCGGGCCCCTGAGCTCCTACGAGCAGTACTTC	CASSLKGGPLSSYEQYF
once	TRBV7-2	TRBD1	TRBJ1-2	TGTGCCAGCAGCACCGTAGGGACAGGGGCCCCCCTCTATGGCTACACCTTC	CASSTVGTGAPLYGYTF
-	TRBV19	-	TRBJ2-6	TGTGCCAGTAGAATAGGGGCAGCCTCTGGGGCCAACGTCCTGACTTTC	CASRIGAASGANVLTF
-	TRBV9	TRBD2	TRBJ2-1	TGTGCCAGCAGCGTAAGCGGGACTAGCGGCTACAATGAGCAGTTCTTC	CASSVSGTSGYNEQFF
once	TRBV6-5	TRBD2	TRBJ2-7	TGTGCCAGCAGTCCGGGACTAGCTTCCTACGAGCAGTACTTC	CASSPGLASYEQYF
-	TRBV10-3	TRBD1	TRBJ1-2	TGTGCCATCACCTATGGGACAGAAAGCTACACCTTC	CAITYGTESYTF
-	TRBV5-1	-	TRBJ2-1	TGCGCCAGCAGCTTGTTGAACGGGGCCTACAATGAGCAGTTCTTC	CASSLLNGAYNEQFF
-	TRBV4-1	-	TRBJ2-3	TGCGCCAGCAGCCAAGTGAGGGCAGGGGGGTTCACACACACAGATACGCAGTATTTT	CASSQVRAGGFTHTDTQYF
-	TRBV30	-	TRBJ2-1	TGTGCCTGGAGTGTATCTGGGACATCCGAGCAGTTCTTC	CAWSVSGTSEQFF
-	TRBV19	TRBD1	TRBJ1-3	TGTGCCAGTACCGACAGGGGCGCTGGAAACACCATATATTTT	CASTDRGAGNTIYF
-	TRBV11-2	TRBD2	TRBJ2-3	TGTGCCAGCAGCTTCGGACTAGCGCGAACAGATACGCAGTATTTT	CASSFGLARTDTQYF
-	TRBV28	-	TRBJ2-7	TGTGCCAGCAGTTCCCTTGGGCCCTCCTACGAGCAGTACTTC	CASSSLGPSYEQYF
-	TRBV6-1	-	TRBJ1-1	TGTGCCAGCAGCCTCCGGGGCTTCACTGAAGCTTTCTTT	CASSLRGFTEAFF
-	TRBV19	-	TRBJ2-5	TGTGCCAGTAGTACCGACGTACTGGCGCTAGAGACCCAGTACTTC	CASSTDVLALETQYF
-	TRBV10-3	TRBD1	TRBJ1-1	TGTGCCATCAGTGGTGGGACAGGGGTTGCAGAAGCTTTCTTT	CAISGGTGVAEAFF
-	TRBV4-3	-	TRBJ2-7	TGCGCCAGCAGCCAAGATTATACGAGTATAGCCTACGAGCAGTACTTC	CASSQDYTSIAYEQYF
-	TRBV6-5	-	TRBJ2-5	TGTGCCGCACAGGGATGGCGTACTATACAAGAGACCCAGTACTTC	CAAQGWRTIQETQYF
-	TRBV6-1	TRBD1	TRBJ2-7	TGTGCCAGCAGAAATCAGGGGGCTAATGTTCACGAGCAGTACTTC	CASRNQGANVHEQYF
-	TRBV9	-	TRBJ2-1	TGTGCCAGCAGCGCCCATAGTGGGAGCTCCTACAATGAGCAGTTCTTC	CASSAHSGSSYNEQFF
-	TRBV19	TRBD2	TRBJ2-1	TGTGCCAGTAGTCCGGGACTAGCGGGAGTAAGCTCCTACAATGAGCAGTTCTTC	CASSPGLAGVSSYNEQFF
-	TRBV5-1	-	TRBJ2-1	TGCGCCAGCAGCTTGAGGTTGGGTCGCAATGAGCAGTTCTTC	CASSLRLGRNEQFF
-	TRBV11-1	-	TRBJ2-1	TGTGCCAGCAGCGCTCCAGGGATATATGTAAACAATGAGCAGTTCTTC	CASSAPGIYVNNEQFF
-	TRBV7-2	-	TRBJ1-5	TGTGCCAGCAGCAAAACTGGGGCCTTCAATCAGCCCCAGCATTTT	CASSKTGAFNQPQHF
once	TRBV7-9	TRBD2	TRBJ2-5	TGTGCCAGCAGCTCTTCGGGACTAGCGGGGGCGGAGACCCAGTACTTC	CASSSSGLAGAETQYF
-	TRBV18	-	TRBJ2-2	TGTGCCAGCCCAACGCCTTCAGGCACCGGGGAGCTGTTTTTT	CASPTPSGTGELFF
-	TRBV19	TRBD2	TRBJ2-3	TGTGCCAGTAGTGCGTTAGCGGGAGGTCTAGATACGCAGTATTTT	CASSALAGGLDTQYF
once	TRBV28	TRBD1	TRBJ2-2	TGTGCCAGCAGTTTAGAGGGGACAGGGAGCACCGGGGAGCTGTTTTTT	CASSLEGTGSTGELFF
-	TRBV5-6	-	TRBJ2-3	TGTGCCAGCAGAGGGTGGGGGACAGATACGCAGTATTTT	CASRGWGTDTQYF
once	TRBV4-3	-	TRBJ1-2	TGCGCCAGCAGCCAAGGGGCAGATCCGGGGTTTGGCTACACCTTC	CASSQGADPGFGYTF
-	TRBV28	-	TRBJ1-3	TGTGCCAGCAGTTTTGGCGGGGACTCTGGAAACACCATATATTTT	CASSFGGDSGNTIYF
-	TRBV28	-	TRBJ2-5	TGTGCCAGCAGCAGCCCAGGGGAGGGGCAAGAGACCCAGTACTTC	CASSSPGEGQETQYF
-	TRBV6-1	-	TRBJ1-6	TGTGCCAGTGGCTCCTATAATTCACCCCTCCACTTT	CASGSYNSPLHF
-	TRBV5-5	-	TRBJ2-7	TGTGCCAGCAGCACCATTGGGAGTTCCTACGAGCAGTACTTC	CASSTIGSSYEQYF
-	TRBV28	-	TRBJ1-4	TGTGCCAGTAAGCAGGCGGGGTCGCGCGAAAAACTGTTTTTT	CASKQAGSREKLFF
once	TRBV5-1	-	TRBJ2-5	TGCGCCAGCAGCTTAAGGAACCCATTAAGGAGGGCCGGGGAGACCCAGTACTTC	CASSLRNPLRRAGETQYF